A selection of T cell receptor beta chains follows, all from one sample in a study of memory CD4+ T cells and cytomegalovirus serostatus. The assay was immunoSEQ multiplex PCR, and TCRdb's table has in-frame clones only and misses some. The sample includes tens of thousands of clones, over 70% of them seen just once. Sequencing input: memory CD4+ T cells from blood. The receptors derive from an adult in good health and CMV-seropositive. Each CDR3 is given without its conserved first and last residue. D genes are given only for firm matches.

V | D | CDR3
TRBV7-9 | . | ASSLSHLDNEQF
TRBV19 | . | ASSITEVYGYT
TRBV20-1 | . | SATPNSLQF
TRBV19 | TRBD1 | ASRRARDRGGNEQF
TRBV4-3 | TRBD1 | ASSTYHGTDTQETQY
TRBV29-1 | . | SVAIGLSGTDTQY
TRBV29-1 | TRBD1 | SVDSQGQGNTGELF
TRBV7-2 | TRBD2 | ASSLFPSGTYEQY
TRBV11-2 | . | ASNSPRMARRAF
TRBV7-2 | . | ASSFHLGSAQETQY
TRBV19 | . | ASSPSGTGPRGYT
TRBV2 | . | ATMSGTGYGYT
TRBV5-1 | . | ASSLEYLGDGYT
TRBV19 | . | ASSRISGAESNGYT
TRBV27 | . | ASSLLGAYNEQF
TRBV6-1 | . | ATIRDGNTEAF
TRBV7-2 | . | ASSPYTDTQY
TRBV7-8 | . | ASTLSTISGNTIY
TRBV6-6 | . | ASINREASGTEAF
TRBV10-3 | . | AISDPYSRQELNYGYT
TRBV7-9 | . | ASSLGTTSNQPQH
TRBV19 | TRBD2 | ASSSGEGLVLHEQF
TRBV28 | . | ASSPFSVGTEAF
TRBV2 | TRBD1 | ASSEEQQTGGYT
TRBV30 | . | AWSVLGGYGYT
TRBV28 | . | ASSYEARGNTEAF
TRBV6-1 | TRBD1 | ASRETGGETQY
TRBV27 | . | ASSLNRRGSSRYSTDTQY
TRBV19 | . | ASSTNRAAAAF
TRBV6-1 | . | ASSFGRSY
TRBV28 | . | ASSQLGLYGYT
TRBV4-3 | TRBD2 | ASSQDLVVGGEQY
TRBV6-1 | TRBD1 | ASSGQGDPGEKLF
TRBV5-1 | TRBD1 | ASSLVSGGLETQY